This entry lists 18 T cell receptor beta chains sequenced from one sample in a study of T cell responses to AZD1222 COVID-19 vaccine. Generated by immunoSEQ multiplex PCR, the TCRdb table keeps only in-frame clones and is missing some. The sample lists roughly 200,000 clones, roughly nine tenths seen once, with under 2% in the top ten. Material: peripheral blood, obtained 28 days after the second AZD1222 dose. These receptors were taken from an adult who received the AZD1222 COVID-19 vaccine.

V gene TRBV20-1 combines with J gene TRBJ1-2, with 7 bases aligning to TRBD1. The CDR3 sequence is 11 residues long. With V trimmed by 7 bases and J by 4 bases, 3 bases remained unmatched. Germline V gene data show CDR1 as DFQATT and CDR2 as SNEGSKA (reference sequence). The CDR3 here is CSGQGIYGYTF. The CDR3 DNA reads as TGCAGTGGACAGGGAATCTATGGCTACACCTTC.

The V and J genes are TRBV11-2 and TRBJ1-2, with TRBD1 matching 10 bases. The V gene's germline CDR1 is SGHAT and CDR2 FQNNGV. V gave up 4 bases and J gave up 8 bases; unmatched junction bases: 7. The CDR3 has 14 amino acids. The CDR3 loop is CASSWDRGPGGYTF. The CDR3 nucleotides are TGTGCCAGCAGCTGGGACAGGGGCCCTGGAGGCTACACCTTC.

The V call is TRBV6-5, the J call TRBJ2-3; D unresolved. Trimming removed 2 bases at V and 4 bases at J, with 7 bases between. CDR1 and CDR2 from the germline V gene are MNHEY and SVGAGI. The CDR3 covers 13 residues. CDR3 DNA sequence: TGTGCCAGCAGTTACGAGGCGGCAGATACGCAGTATTTT. Encoded protein: CASSYEAADTQYF.

The V gene is TRBV30, the J gene TRBJ1-5, with D tentatively TRBD1 (5 bases). The germline V and J ends were trimmed by 2 bases and 5 bases, with 16 bases remaining between them. CDR1 is GTSNPN, CDR2 SVGIG, per germline (reference sequence). The CDR3 length is 15 residues. CDR3 in DNA: TGTGCCTGGAGTACCGGGACGGGGAACTATCAGCCCCAGCATTTT. It encodes CAWSTGTGNYQPQHF.

V and J are TRBV7-8 and TRBJ2-7, with TRBD2 as a possible D gene (5 bases). The germline V and J ends were trimmed by 2 bases and 1 base, with 6 bases remaining between them. This CDR3 is built from 13 residues. The germline V gene encodes CDR1 SGHVS and CDR2 FQNEAQ. DNA of the CDR3: TGTGCCAGCAGCTTATGGAGGTCCTACGAGCAGTACTTC. Translated: CASSLWRSYEQYF.

The genes are TRBV2 and TRBJ2-3; no definite D call. Trimming shortened V by 6 bases and J by 10 bases, and 17 bases separated the two germline ends. From germline, CDR1 is SNHLY and CDR2 FYNNEI. The CDR3 spans 13 residues. The CDR3 DNA sequence: TGTGCCAGCAGCACCCCCCCCGGTCAGGCGCAGTATTTT. This gives the protein CASSTPPGQAQYF.

This clone has a handful of counts. This rearrangement joins TRBV6-5 to TRBJ1-4; 8 bases align to TRBD1. The CDR3 length is 15 residues. Germline CDR1 and CDR2: MNHEY and SVGAGI. V shed 6 bases and J 4 bases; nucleotides not matched to a gene: 7. The CDR3 reads CASRLTGAHNEKLFF. CDR3 sequence (DNA): TGTGCCAGCAGACTGACAGGGGCCCATAATGAAAAACTGTTTTTT.

Concerning this clone: Other DNA variants within this sample encode the same CDR3. This chain uses TRBV7-3 with TRBJ1-1, with D possibly TRBD1 on 5 matching bases. Per the germline V gene, CDR1 is SGHTA and CDR2 is FQGTGA. CDR3 length: 14 amino acids. Trimming stripped 0 bases from V and 2 bases from J, with 7 bases between. This chain's CDR3 is CASSLTGRNTEAFF. CDR3 nucleotides: TGTGCCAGCAGCTTAACGGGACGCAACACTGAAGCTTTCTTT.

The CDR3 loop reads CASSGKGLDTEAFF. Here the CDR3 DNA reads TGCGCCAGCAGTGGTAAAGGGTTGGACACTGAAGCTTTCTTT. This chain joins TRBV10-1 and TRBJ1-1, with D unresolved. V gave up 4 bases and J gave up 3 bases, with 12 bases separating them. The CDR3 consists of 14 residues. Germline V gene lookup returns CDR1 WNHNN and CDR2 SYGVQD (reference sequence).

V gene TRBV6-6 combines with J gene TRBJ1-1; possibly TRBD1 for D (6 bases). V lost 5 bases and J lost 5, with 15 bases in between. CDR3 length: 14 residues. Per germline, CDR1 MNHNY and CDR2 SVGAGI (reference sequence). The CDR3 nucleotides read TGTGCCAGCAGTAACGAGGGGGGAAGGACTGAAGCTTTCTTT. Translated: CASSNEGGRTEAFF.

This chain connects TRBV9 to TRBJ1-5; D is unresolved. This CDR3 is 15 amino acids long. In germline, CDR1 is SGDLS, CDR2 YYNGEE. V was trimmed by 0 bases and J by 5 bases, leaving 12 bases between them. The CDR3 nucleotides read TGTGCCAGCAGCGTAGGAGGTCAGATCGATCAGCCCCAGCATTTT. This encodes CASSVGGQIDQPQHF.

The chain recombines TRBV6-5 with TRBJ1-6; D is possibly TRBD1 (6 bases). Germline CDR1 MNHEY, CDR2 SVGAGI. V lost 0 bases and J 5 bases, leaving 8 bases between the germline ends. This CDR3 comprises 15 residues. For the CDR3, the DNA is TGTGCCAGCAGTTACTCGAACAGGGATAATTCACCCCTCCACTTT. It translates to CASSYSNRDNSPLHF.

J is TRBJ2-2 and V is TRBV7-3; D gene uncertain. With 3 bases removed from V and 0 bases from J, the gap between germline ends came to 14 bases. Germline CDR1 is SGHTA and CDR2 is FQGTGA. The CDR3 extends over 17 amino acids. The CDR3 DNA reads TGTGCCAGCAGCTTGTTTGCGGCCGATACGAACACCGGGGAGCTGTTTTTT. Protein sequence: CASSLFAADTNTGELFF.

A note on this clone: Sequence at one end of the junction differs from germline and may be a read error. This rearrangement joins TRBV7-7 to TRBJ1-5; 7 nucleotides line up with TRBD1. This CDR3 contains 18 residues. Germline CDR1 reads SSHAT; CDR2 reads FNYEAQ (reference sequence). The CDR3 bases are TGTGCTAGCAGCTTAATCAGCACCGGGGCCAGGGGGGACCAGCCCCAGCATTTT. This gives the protein CASSLISTGARGDQPQHF.

The chain couples TRBV4-1 to TRBJ1-2, with D maybe TRBD1 (5 bases). The V gene's germline CDR1 is MGHRA and CDR2 YSYEKL. V dropped 0 bases and J dropped 8 bases, with 19 bases sitting between them. This CDR3 comprises 16 residues. This CDR3 reads CASSQDKGRVLEGYTF. Here the CDR3 DNA reads TGCGCCAGCAGCCAAGATAAGGGCAGGGTATTGGAGGGCTACACCTTC.

V and J are TRBV20-1 and TRBJ2-1; D possibly uses TRBD1 or TRBD2 (5 bases each). The germline V gene has CDR1 DFQATT and CDR2 SNEGSKA (reference sequence). Trimming pared 6 bases from V and 10 bases from J, leaving 13 bases between. The CDR3 consists of 11 residues. In nucleotides, the CDR3 is TGCAGTGCCCCGGGACGGAGGGAGCAGTTCTTC. Its translation: CSAPGRREQFF.

In regard to this clone: This CDR3 is also generated by other DNA sequences in the sample. The chain combines TRBV6-5 with TRBJ1-1, with D unclear. V gave up 3 bases and J gave up 0 bases, with 8 bases separating them. Germline assignment: CDR1 MNHEY and CDR2 SVGAGI. This CDR3 is 14 amino acids long. The CDR3 region has the DNA TGTGCCAGCAGTTATGGGAGACTGAACACTGAAGCTTTCTTT. It is translated as CASSYGRLNTEAFF.

This rearrangement joins TRBV7-2 to TRBJ2-1; TRBD2 matches 13 bases. V lost 0 bases, J lost 6 bases, and 2 bases stayed unmatched. The germline V gene encodes CDR1 SGHTA and CDR2 FQGNSA. This CDR3 contains 16 residues. CDR3 bases: TGTGCCAGCAGCTTAGCCCGACTAGCGGGAGGCAATGAGCAGTTCTTC. Translation gives CASSLARLAGGNEQFF.